This T cell receptor (beta chain) was sequenced during a study of blood T cell repertoires in COVID-19. As for the study in general: Samples taken during acute and convalescent COVID-19 were collected in the United States, Italy and Spain.

Recruits, aged about 18 to 95 years, lived in approximately 26 US areas. Recovery among Cohort 3 donors was established by two negative PCRs, clearance, or symptom resolution. Original analysis: Estimation of nucleated cell counts was performed using reference gene primer amplification. The assay was immunoSEQ multiplex PCR, and TCRdb's table has in-frame clones only and misses some. V, J and clone size were drawn from that table, and D and trimming were deduced from the DNA. Of 150,000 or so clones detected, approximately 80% appear once; the ten largest clones hold approximately 12%. The length of the CDR3 is 15 residues. V was clipped by 0 bases and J by 7 bases; unmatched bases: 4. Germline loops: CDR1 SGHTA, CDR2 FQGNSA.

The TCR originated in a man between 45 and 60 years old who had recovered from COVID-19. The chain links TRBV7-2 to TRBJ2-1; 9 bases are shared with TRBD1. Sequencing was performed on PBMCs or T cells enriched from blood (not recorded which). The CDR3 region is CASSLAGTGKNEQFF. The CDR3 DNA is TGTGCCAGCAGCTTAGCCGGGACAGGGAAAAATGAGCAGTTCTTC.